This passage covers 16 T cell receptor beta chains from one sample sequenced in a study of T cell responses to AZD1222 COVID-19 vaccine. Assay: immunoSEQ multiplex PCR; the TCRdb copy retains only in-frame clones and omits some. This sample carries 130,000 or so clones, roughly 93% of them seen once, and the ten largest clones take 1.5% to 2%. The sequencing here drew on peripheral blood, taken on day 0 of AZD1222 vaccination. The receptors derive from an adult in good health.

The V call is TRBV27, the J call TRBJ2-6; unclear D gene. This CDR3 has 16 residues. Germline V gives CDR1 MNHEY, CDR2 SMNVEV (reference sequence). V gave up 3 bases and J gave up 0 bases, with 9 bases separating them. CDR3 nucleotide sequence: TGTGCCAGCAGTTTGGGCGGATACTCTGGGGCCAACGTCCTGACTTTC. Its protein is CASSLGGYSGANVLTF.

V usage is TRBV25-1 and J usage is TRBJ2-3, with D perhaps matching TRBD1 or TRBD2 (5 bases each). Germline V gene lookup returns CDR1 MGHDK and CDR2 SYGVNS. Trimming removed 4 bases at V and 3 bases at J, with 17 bases between. This CDR3 contains 16 residues. The CDR3 DNA reads as TGTGCCAGCAGTGCCAGGGTCGGGGTTGGGACAGATACGCAGTATTTT. It encodes CASSARVGVGTDTQYF. Together with reference TRBV25-1 and TRBJ2-3, the CDR3 gives the full variable domain: EADIYQTPRYLVIGTGKKITLECSQTMGHDKMYWYQQDPGMELHLIHYSYGVNSTEKGDLSSESTVSRIRTEHFPLTLESARPSHTSQYLCASSARVGVGTDTQYFGPGTRLTVL.

The J gene is TRBJ2-5, the V gene TRBV15; D is undetermined. Germline V CDR1 and CDR2: LNHNV, YYDKDF (reference sequence). This CDR3 has 14 residues. V was trimmed by 1 base and J by 2 bases, leaving 8 bases between them. The CDR3 DNA reads TGTGCCACCAGCAGAGGACTGACTCAAGAGACCCAGTACTTC. Protein: CATSRGLTQETQYF.

This clone was detected only a few times. This rearrangement joins TRBV30 to TRBJ1-2, with TRBD1 identical over 10 bases. Per the germline V gene, CDR1 is GTSNPN and CDR2 is SVGIG (reference sequence). With V trimmed by 1 base and J by 8 bases, 7 bases remained unmatched. This CDR3 has 14 residues. The CDR3 DNA reads as TGTGCCTGGAGTGCCGCCGGGACAGGGGACGGCTACACCTTC. Translation gives CAWSAAGTGDGYTF.

V is TRBV2 and J is TRBJ1-1, with D possibly being TRBD1 (5 bases). The CDR3 covers 15 residues. CDR1 SNHLY and CDR2 FYNNEI come from the germline V gene. V dropped 5 bases and J dropped 2 bases, with 15 bases sitting between them. CDR3 amino acids: CASSPSRQSNTEAFF. The CDR3 bases are TGTGCCAGCAGTCCAAGTCGACAGAGTAACACTGAAGCTTTCTTT.

Notes on this clone: Other DNA sequences in this sample translate to the same CDR3. CDR3 sequence reads: CASSLGRGNEKLFF. DNA of the CDR3: TGTGCCAGCAGCTTAGGCAGGGGTAATGAAAAACTGTTTTTT. The gene calls are TRBV7-9 and TRBJ1-4; D may be TRBD1 (6 bases). The CDR3 has 14 residues. With 1 base removed from V and 4 bases from J, the gap between germline ends came to 7 bases. The germline V gene has CDR1 SEHNR and CDR2 FQNEAQ (reference sequence).

The chain is built from TRBV5-8 and TRBJ2-2; D assignment may be TRBD1 or TRBD2 (6 bases each). CDR3 length: 14 residues. The germline V gene encodes CDR1 SGHTS and CDR2 YDEGEE. Trimming pared 2 bases from V and 6 bases from J, leaving 11 bases between. CDR3: CASSLTGAAGELFF. The CDR3 bases are TGTGCCAGCAGCTTAACGGGGGCGGCCGGGGAGCTGTTTTTT.

This clone has more than one count but fewer than ten. This rearrangement joins TRBV5-1 to TRBJ1-2, with no clear D. Germline CDR1 is SGHRS and CDR2 is YFSETQ. Trimming removed 3 bases from V and 5 bases from J, with 5 bases in between. The CDR3 sequence is 11 residues long. CDR3 nucleotide sequence: TGCGCCAGCAGCTACGGTTATGGCTACACCTTC. Translation: CASSYGYGYTF. Drawing the rest from reference TRBV5-1 and TRBJ1-2, the complete variable domain is KAGVTQTPRYLIKTRGQQVTLSCSPISGHRSVSWYQQTPGQGLQFLFEYFSETQRNKGNFPGRFSGRQFSNSRSEMNVSTLELGDSALYLCASSYGYGYTFGSGTRLTVV.

Of note for this clone: Other DNA sequences of this sample code for an identical CDR3. The V and J genes are TRBV27 and TRBJ2-3; 7 bases map to TRBD1. The germline gives CDR1 MNHEY, CDR2 SMNVEV (reference sequence). This CDR3 region has 14 residues. The junction had 4 bases not matched to a gene; V was cut back by 3 bases and J by 4 bases. The CDR3 nucleotides read TGTGCCAGCAGTTTCGAGGGGGCCGCAGATACGCAGTATTTT. The encoded protein is CASSFEGAADTQYF.

Only one count was recorded for this clone. This chain uses TRBV5-4 with TRBJ2-1; 13 nucleotides match TRBD2. Germline V lookup: CDR1 SGHNT, CDR2 YYREEE (reference sequence). The CDR3 has 15 amino acids. Trimming at V came to 0 bases and at J to 10 bases, leaving 4 bases not matched to a gene. The CDR3 spells CASSLGTSGRGEQFF. The CDR3 coding sequence is TGTGCCAGCAGCTTGGGGACTAGCGGGAGAGGGGAGCAGTTCTTC.

This rearrangement joins TRBV5-1 to TRBJ2-1; 7 bases agree with TRBD2. After removal of 4 bases from V and 0 bases from J, the junction contained 1 base not matched to a gene. There are 14 residues in the CDR3. Germline loops: CDR1 SGHRS, CDR2 YFSETQ. The CDR3 DNA reads as TGCGCCAGCAGCAGGACTAGCTCCTACAATGAGCAGTTCTTC. It is translated as CASSRTSSYNEQFF.

V usage is TRBV19 and J usage is TRBJ2-1; the match to TRBD2 covers 7 bases. This CDR3 comprises 17 residues. V trimming: 3 bases; J trimming: 1 base; junction bases outside the gene matches: 9. Germline CDR1 is LNHDA and CDR2 is SQIVND (reference sequence). The chain's CDR3 is CASSMEGLAVSYNEQFF. The CDR3 bases are TGTGCCAGTAGTATGGAGGGGCTAGCGGTTTCCTACAATGAGCAGTTCTTC.

Only one count was recorded for this clone. The chain links TRBV10-3 to TRBJ1-1, with 7 bases that match TRBD1. J lost 8 bases, V lost 8 bases, and 5 bases had no gene match. This CDR3 has 11 residues. Germline CDR1 ENHRY, CDR2 SYGVKD. CDR3 region: CAISGQTEAFF. The DNA of the CDR3 is TGTGCCATCTCGGGACAGACCGAAGCTTTCTTT.

The J gene is TRBJ2-3, the V gene TRBV9; no definite D call. The germline V and J ends were trimmed by 4 bases and 1 base, with 7 bases remaining between them. The germline CDR1 and CDR2 sequences are SGDLS and YYNGEE. The CDR3 is 13 residues long. The CDR3 DNA follows: TGTGCCAGCAGCCCTACGGGCACAGATACGCAGTATTTT. It is translated as CASSPTGTDTQYF.

The gene calls are TRBV7-6 and TRBJ1-1, with TRBD1 as a possible D gene (6 bases). Trimming took off 5 bases at V and 11 bases at J, with 18 bases between the two ends. Per germline, CDR1 SGHVS and CDR2 FNYEAQ. The CDR3 contains 13 residues. CDR3 DNA sequence: TGTGCCAGCAGCCCCCCAAGTCCAGGGGAGGCTTTCTTT. It codes for CASSPPSPGEAFF.

The J gene is TRBJ2-2, the V gene TRBV5-6; 13 nucleotides align to TRBD2. The germline CDR1 and CDR2 sequences are SGHDT and YYEEEE. Trimming removed 3 bases from V and 7 bases from J; junction bases left unmatched: 3. The CDR3 consists of 15 residues. Here the CDR3 reads CASSSGTSGIGELFF. In DNA form, the CDR3 reads TGTGCCAGCAGCTCCGGGACTAGCGGGATCGGGGAGCTGTTTTTT.